This passage covers 17 T cell receptor beta chains from one sample sequenced in a study of cytomegalovirus exposure and HLA in healthy donors. PCR was performed using 60 Vbeta and 13 Jbeta primers. Assay used: immunoSEQ multiplex PCR; TCRdb lists only in-frame clones, some missing. This listing includes some 120,000 clones. The specimen sequenced was PBMCs. All receptors derive from a woman aged 60-75 years in good health and CMV-seronegative.

The chain combines TRBV7-9 with TRBJ2-7, with D possibly TRBD2 on 7 matching bases. V gave up 3 bases and J gave up 4 bases, with 13 bases separating them. The CDR3 totals 14 residues. Looked up from germline, CDR1 is SEHNR and CDR2 is FQNEAQ (reference sequence). CDR3 residues: CASSLGGALYEQYF. CDR3 sequence (DNA): TGTGCCAGCAGCTTGGGGGGGGCCCTGTACGAGCAGTACTTC.

V usage is TRBV5-6 and J usage is TRBJ2-1, with TRBD1 identical over 11 bases. CDR1 and CDR2 (germline): SGHDT, YYEEEE. CDR3 length equals 15 residues. Trimming removed 2 bases from V and 8 bases from J; junction bases left unmatched: 6. For the CDR3, the DNA is TGTGCCAGCAGCTTAAGGGACAGGGGGTTGGATGAGCAGTTCTTC. Translation: CASSLRDRGLDEQFF.

This chain links TRBV28 with TRBJ1-4; D is perhaps TRBD1 (6 bases). Trimming pared 3 bases from V and 2 bases from J, leaving 13 bases between. There are 16 residues in the CDR3. CDR1 MDHEN and CDR2 SYDVKM come from the germline V gene. DNA for the CDR3: TGTGCCAGCAGTTTCTCATTACAGGGCACTAATGAAAAACTGTTTTTT. Amino acids: CASSFSLQGTNEKLFF.

V and J are TRBV18 and TRBJ2-7, with 7 bases fitting TRBD2. Germline CDR1 is KGHSH and CDR2 is LQKENI. Trimming took 8 bases from V and 4 from J; bases not matched to a gene: 8. The CDR3 sequence is 13 residues long. CDR3 protein: CASSGAVGYEQYF. The CDR3 DNA is TGTGCCAGCAGCGGGGCGGTTGGATACGAGCAGTACTTC.

The genes are TRBV6-5 and TRBJ1-4; D might be TRBD1 (6 bases). The germline V gene encodes CDR1 MNHEY and CDR2 SVGAGI. This CDR3 comprises 14 residues. Trimming cost V 4 bases and J 12 bases, with 18 bases left between them. CDR3 nucleotide sequence: TGTGCCAGCAGTTCAGGACAGCTCCTCGGGGAACTGTTTTTT. This encodes CASSSGQLLGELFF.

The chain combines TRBV28 with TRBJ1-2; D unresolved. Germline V gene lookup returns CDR1 MDHEN and CDR2 SYDVKM. Trimming left V 3 bases short and J 5 bases short, with 13 bases between. There are 14 residues in the CDR3. The CDR3: CASSFYPGDYGYTF. Written as DNA, the CDR3 is TGTGCCAGCAGTTTTTATCCGGGAGATTATGGCTACACCTTC.

With respect to this clone: The junction departs from the called germline gene at one end, perhaps through a read error. J is TRBJ2-7 and V is TRBV5-1, with TRBD2 matching 7 bases. CDR3 length: 13 amino acids. In germline, CDR1 is SGHRS, CDR2 YFSETQ. CDR3 residues: CAGSLERGAEQYF. CDR3 coding DNA: TGCGCCGGCAGCTTGGAGCGGGGCGCCGAGCAGTACTTC.

The gene calls are TRBV6-5 and TRBJ1-5; D is perhaps TRBD1 (6 bases). CDR1 is MNHEY and CDR2 is SVGAGI in the germline V gene. The CDR3 length is 14 residues. The ends were cut back, 6 bases at V and 4 bases at J, with 13 bases in the middle. In nucleotides, the CDR3 is TGTGCCAGCAGCGAACAGGGATCTAATCAGCCCCAGCATTTT. Amino acid sequence: CASSEQGSNQPQHF.

The chain joins TRBV11-1 to TRBJ2-7; 11 nucleotides match TRBD1. The CDR3 runs to 14 residues. Per germline, CDR1 SGHAT and CDR2 FQDESV (reference sequence). J gave up 4 bases and V 5 bases, and 4 bases lay outside the gene matches. The CDR3 nucleotides read TGTGCCAGCAGCCGGGGACAGGGGGTGTACGAGCAGTACTTC. Residues: CASSRGQGVYEQYF. The full variable domain, with the rest looked up from reference TRBV11-1 and TRBJ2-7, is EAEVAQSPRYKITEKSQAVAFWCDPISGHATLYWYRQILGQGPELLVQFQDESVVDDSQLPKDRFSAERLKGVDSTLKIQPAELGDSAMYLCASSRGQGVYEQYFGPGTRLTVT.

V is TRBV6-1 and J is TRBJ2-7, with a tentative D call TRBD2 (6 bases). The CDR3 spans 16 residues. V lost 4 bases and J lost 7, with 23 bases in between. Germline CDR1 reads MNHNS; CDR2 reads SASEGT. The CDR3 nucleotides are TGTGCCAGCAGTGGGGCCCCGGGACTCCTTCCCAAAGAGCAGTACTTC. This translates into CASSGAPGLLPKEQYF.

V and J are TRBV19 and TRBJ2-2; D is undetermined. The CDR3 loop spans 14 amino acids. The V and J ends lost 6 bases and 3 bases respectively, with 11 bases between them. The germline V gene has CDR1 LNHDA and CDR2 SQIVND (reference sequence). CDR3 in amino acids: CASSLGLYTGELFF. CDR3 nucleotide sequence: TGTGCCAGTAGCCTCGGTCTATACACCGGGGAGCTGTTTTTT.

This rearrangement joins TRBV7-2 to TRBJ2-7; 9 nucleotides match TRBD1. This CDR3 has 14 residues. Germline assignment: CDR1 SGHTA and CDR2 FQGNSA. V lost 3 bases to trimming and J lost 3 bases; unmatched junction nucleotides: 3. CDR3 region: CASSFTGGLYEQYF. The CDR3 region has the DNA TGTGCCAGCAGCTTCACAGGGGGCCTCTACGAGCAGTACTTC.

The V gene is TRBV7-9, the J gene TRBJ1-4; D is perhaps TRBD1 (6 bases). The V and J ends lost 5 bases and 3 bases respectively, with 19 bases between them. Germline lookup yields CDR1 SEHNR and CDR2 FQNEAQ (reference sequence). The length of the CDR3 is 17 residues. The chain's CDR3 is CASSPRDNFFANEKLFF. Written as DNA, the CDR3 is TGTGCCAGCAGCCCCCGGGACAATTTCTTCGCTAATGAAAAACTGTTTTTT.

The chain has TRBV6-6 and TRBJ1-1; TRBD1 is a possible D gene (5 bases). The CDR3 spans 15 residues. Germline V gene sequence: CDR1 MNHNY, CDR2 SVGAGI (reference sequence). V lost 0 bases and J 3 bases, leaving 11 bases between the germline ends. For the CDR3, the DNA is TGTGCCAGCAGTTACTCGCCAGGAGGGGACACTGAAGCTTTCTTT. It translates to CASSYSPGGDTEAFF.

The chain recombines TRBV5-1 with TRBJ1-1; 9 bases agree with TRBD1. The CDR3 consists of 13 residues. Germline V lookup: CDR1 SGHRS, CDR2 YFSETQ. Trimming at V came to 4 bases and at J to 4 bases, leaving 2 bases not matched to a gene. DNA of the CDR3: TGCGCCAGCAGCACGACAGGGGGCACTGAAGCTTTCTTT. Translating it yields CASSTTGGTEAFF.

The chain couples TRBV27 to TRBJ1-1; 7 nucleotides align to TRBD1. There are 16 residues in the CDR3. Germline trimming cut 6 bases from V and 4 bases from J; bases unmatched to any gene: 14. Per the germline V gene, CDR1 is MNHEY and CDR2 is SMNVEV (reference sequence). The CDR3 loop is CASSFLLSQGGTEAFF. The DNA of the CDR3 is TGTGCCAGCAGCTTTCTACTAAGCCAGGGGGGCACTGAAGCTTTCTTT.

The V call is TRBV5-6, the J call TRBJ2-5; D is uncertain. The DNA end is a closer match to TRBJ2-7, so the J assignment may be wrong. Germline CDR1 reads SGHDT; CDR2 reads YYEEEE. The CDR3 length is 11 residues. The CDR3 region is CASRNSYEQYF. As DNA, the CDR3 is TGTGCCAGCAGGAACTCCTACGAGCAGTACTTC.